This paragraph reports one T cell receptor (beta chain). PCR was performed a second time for about 7 to 11 cycles using a sample-barcoded 5' primer and a J-beta primer mix. MiXCR, run by TCRdb on the 5' RACE reads, gives a single entry per CDR3 protein. The top ten hold under 35% of the sample, which has about 680,000 distinct CDR3 sequences, 45% to 50% seen once. This sample is part of a study of blood T cells in healthy people across ages. The CDR3 loop spans 16 amino acids. The V gene's germline CDR1 is SGHTA and CDR2 FQGNSA. V shed 5 bases and J shed 2 bases, with 17 bases lying between them. The sample consisted of blood. The gene calls are TRBV7-2 and TRBJ2-3; possible D gene TRBD2, 6 bases. The source of this sequence is a woman aged 55-70 years in good health. CDR3 sequence (DNA): TGTGCCAGCAGCCCCACAAGCGGGCACTACACAGATACGCAGTATTTT. Amino acid sequence: CASSPTSGHYTDTQYF. Combining the CDR3 with reference TRBV7-2 and TRBJ2-3 gives the whole variable domain GAGVSQSPSNKVTEKGKDVELRCDPISGHTALYWYRQSLGQGLEFLIYFQGNSAPDKSGLPSDRFSAERTGGSVSTLTIQRTQQEDSAVYLCASSPTSGHYTDTQYFGPGTRLTVL.